These 17 T cell receptor beta chains were all obtained from the same sample, sequenced in a study of control samples from healthy donors and cancer patients. Assay used: immunoSEQ multiplex PCR; TCRdb lists only in-frame clones, some missing. The table records about 15,000 clones, 60% to 85% of them present only once. Sample: formalin-fixed, paraffin-embedded tissue. Receptors originate from a female donor with lung cancer.

This rearrangement joins TRBV7-8 to TRBJ2-7; 9 bases map to TRBD2. Germline-derived CDR1 and CDR2 are SGHVS and FQNEAQ. This CDR3 comprises 15 residues. Unmatched junction bases numbered 7, after V lost 2 bases and J lost 5 bases. The CDR3 protein is CASSLRLAGVHEQYF. Here the CDR3 DNA reads TGTGCCAGCAGCTTAAGGTTAGCGGGAGTTCACGAGCAGTACTTC.

This clone is medium-sized by share. The rearrangement uses TRBV6-2 or TRBV6-3 and TRBJ2-2; D remains unclear. Germline loops: CDR1 MNHEY, CDR2 SVGEGT. V was trimmed by 6 bases and J by 4 bases, leaving 6 bases between them. The CDR3 has 12 amino acids. The CDR3 coding sequence is TGTGCCAGCAGCCACATCACCGGGGAGCTGTTTTTT. It translates to CASSHITGELFF.

This clone was found a few times. Here the CDR3 reads CASKRLRSGTEAFF. CDR3 bases: TGTGCCAGCAAAAGGCTCCGAAGTGGCACTGAAGCTTTCTTT. V is TRBV6-5 and J is TRBJ1-1, with D uncertain. V gave up 7 bases and J gave up 4 bases, with 16 bases separating them. CDR1 and CDR2 (germline): MNHEY, SVGAGI. This CDR3 is 14 amino acids long.

This chain links TRBV5-4 with TRBJ1-2, with 7 bases lining up with TRBD1. The CDR3 consists of 15 residues. The V gene end was trimmed by 5 bases and the J gene end by 0 bases; junction bases not matched to a gene: 7. The germline V gene has CDR1 SGHNT and CDR2 YYREEE (reference sequence). CDR3 protein: CASRSTGFSNYGYTF. The CDR3 DNA sequence: TGTGCCAGCAGGTCGACAGGGTTCTCTAACTATGGCTACACCTTC.

The CDR3 protein is CATTLGQRNQPQHF. CDR3 nucleotide sequence: TGTGCCACCACCTTGGGCCAGCGCAATCAGCCCCAGCATTTT. The V call is TRBV6-5, the J call TRBJ1-5, with D hard to call. Germline assignment: CDR1 MNHEY and CDR2 SVGAGI. V was cut by 10 bases and J by 2 bases, with 15 bases left in between. The CDR3 covers 14 residues.

This clone was found a few times. The chain uses TRBV29-1 and TRBJ2-3; D remains unclear. V was trimmed by 3 bases and J by 11 bases, leaving 12 bases between them. The CDR3 sequence is 11 residues long. Germline lookup yields CDR1 SQVTM and CDR2 ANQGSEA. This CDR3 reads CSVDSPSGQYF. In DNA form, the CDR3 reads TGCAGCGTTGACTCCCCCTCAGGGCAGTATTTT.

J is TRBJ1-3 and V is TRBV29-1; 7 nucleotides align to TRBD1. The CDR3 sequence is 15 residues long. CDR1 SQVTM and CDR2 ANQGSEA come from the germline V gene. The trim removed 6 bases at V and 2 bases at J, leaving 10 bases unmatched. Here the CDR3 reads CSVKALTGAGNTIYF. CDR3 coding DNA: TGCAGCGTCAAGGCTTTAACAGGGGCTGGAAACACCATATATTTT.

The CDR3, as DNA: TGCGCCAGCAGCCAAGAGTTCGGCAGGGGGCGCGAGGGATTATCTGAAGCTTTCTTT. Protein: CASSQEFGRGREGLSEAFF. This chain connects TRBV4-3 to TRBJ1-1; 8 bases are a match to TRBD1. Germline CDR1 is LGHNA and CDR2 is YSLEER. Trimming took 0 bases from V and 6 from J; bases not matched to a gene: 18. The CDR3 contains 19 residues.

The genes are TRBV6-1 and TRBJ1-5; 12 bases are a match to TRBD1. Per germline, CDR1 MNHNS and CDR2 SASEGT. The CDR3 sequence is 16 residues long. With V trimmed by 3 bases and J by 6 bases, 6 bases remained unmatched. The CDR3 region has the DNA TGTGCCAGCAGTGAGGGGACAGGGGGCGGAGGTCAGCCCCAGCATTTT. Residues: CASSEGTGGGGQPQHF.

The rearrangement uses TRBV6-5 and TRBJ1-5; D possibly corresponds to TRBD1 (6 bases). Looked up from germline, CDR1 is MNHEY and CDR2 is SVGAGI. Trimming stripped 4 bases from V and 1 base from J, with 11 bases between. The CDR3 is made up of 15 amino acids. CDR3 bases: TGTGCCAGCAGTTTCAGGGGTGAAAGCAATCAGCCCCAGCATTTT. This gives the protein CASSFRGESNQPQHF.

The chain recombines TRBV2 with TRBJ2-7, with 8 bases identical to TRBD2. From germline, CDR1 is SNHLY and CDR2 FYNNEI. The V segment lost 7 bases and the J segment 0 bases; nucleotides outside the gene matches: 11. The CDR3 loop spans 16 amino acids. The CDR3 sequence is CASNDGSSGGSYEQYF. For the CDR3, the DNA is TGTGCCAGCAACGACGGGTCCAGCGGGGGCTCCTACGAGCAGTACTTC.

J is TRBJ2-3 and V is TRBV7-3; D uncertain. The length of the CDR3 is 13 residues. Trimming shortened V by 5 bases and J by 0 bases, and 6 bases separated the two germline ends. CDR1 and CDR2 (germline): SGHTA, FQGTGA. CDR3 amino acids: CASSKTSTDTQYF. CDR3 DNA sequence: TGTGCCAGCAGCAAAACTAGCACAGATACGCAGTATTTT.

CDR3 coding DNA: TGTGCCAGCAGCCCCTCGGGACTAGCGGAAGAGACCCAGTACTTC. This sequence encodes CASSPSGLAEETQYF. This rearrangement joins TRBV7-3 to TRBJ2-5; TRBD2 agrees at 11 bases. The CDR3 runs 15 residues. V trimming: 5 bases; J trimming: 3 bases; junction bases outside the gene matches: 5. Germline-derived CDR1 and CDR2 are SGHTA and FQGTGA.

As DNA, the CDR3 is TGTGCCATCAGTGATGGGGAAGACTACGAGCAGTACTTC. Translating it yields CAISDGEDYEQYF. The rearrangement uses TRBV10-3 and TRBJ2-7; D not resolved. Germline CDR1 is ENHRY and CDR2 is SYGVKD. The CDR3 contains 13 residues. With 3 bases removed from V and 3 bases from J, the gap between germline ends came to 9 bases.

The J gene is TRBJ2-3, the V gene TRBV4-2; D is unresolved. This CDR3 is built from 13 residues. V lost 0 bases to trimming and J lost 5 bases, with 6 bases between them. Germline CDR1 reads LGHNA; CDR2 reads YNFKEQ. The CDR3, as DNA: TGTGCCAGCAGCCAAGATCGCGAAGATACGCAGTATTTT. It codes for CASSQDREDTQYF.

On this clone: The germline gene is not matched at one end of the junction; a read error may be the cause. The chain links TRBV5-1 to TRBJ2-7; D perhaps matches TRBD2 (8 bases). The CDR3 length is 16 residues. CDR1 is SGHRS, CDR2 YFSETQ, per germline. In DNA, the CDR3 is TGCGCCAGCAGCTTGGGGGGACAGACTAGCGACTACAAGCAGTACTTC. Translation gives CASSLGGQTSDYKQYF.

The chain couples TRBV18 to TRBJ1-1; 8 nucleotides agree with TRBD1. The CDR3 consists of 15 residues. Germline V gene sequence: CDR1 KGHSH, CDR2 LQKENI. J was trimmed by 5 bases and V by 4 bases; bases with no gene match: 9. Here the CDR3 DNA reads TGTGCCAGCTCACTACAACAGGGGGACGGTACTGAAGCTTTCTTT. Translation gives CASSLQQGDGTEAFF.